This T cell receptor (beta chain) was captured in a study of control samples from healthy donors and cancer patients (dated by TCRdb to 2020 to 2022). The V and J ends are trimmed by 3 bases and 9 bases, leaving 9 bases between them. The germline V gene (reference sequence) gives CDR1 as LNHDA and CDR2 as SQIVND. Counted from cysteine to phenylalanine, this CDR3 has 12 amino acids. Only the CDR3 DNA stays, 36 bases, in frame from base 1. Libraries were prepared through the immunoSEQ multiplex PCR assay. This immuneACCESS table, as held by TCRdb, lists in-frame sequences with V and J called but not all clones. Of the missing ones, under half trace to an unresolved V gene in checked studies; the others have no known cause. The sample table records 150,000 to 200,000 clones; about 90% of these occur just once. Just over 2% of the sample lies in the top ten. This clone was counted a single time. Which antigen it targets is not known. No per-base quality is available; no much larger clone lies one base away.

The source is a woman in her forties in good health. Sample: blood. The chain is assembled from TRBV19 and TRBJ2-1; the D gene is perhaps TRBD2, on 5 matching bases. The DNA sequence is TGTGCCAGTAGTATCGAGAGGGCTGAGCAGTTCTTC. Its translation is CASSIERAEQFF.